The sequence of this T cell receptor beta chain was determined in a study of cytomegalovirus exposure and HLA in healthy donors. Overall study: A prior study identified 100 million to 130 million unique TCR beta sequences from 150 million to 200 million T cells. Findings and limits, study-wide: Cytomegalovirus association was assigned to 170 or so TCR beta chains. The availability of immune exposure information extended only to CMV serostatus.

Comment on this clone: Its antigen is undetermined.

All the people who gave samples were healthy bone marrow donors. Germline V lookup: CDR1 SGHTA, CDR2 FQGNSA. V was clipped by 6 bases and J by 5 bases; unmatched bases: 13. The CDR3 is 17 residues long. Vbeta (60) and Jbeta (13) primers were used in the PCR. The table came from immunoSEQ multiplex PCR; TCRdb's copy has only in-frame clones and leaves some out. Of approximately 110,000 clones listed, over 70% are singletons. The TCR sequence derives from a woman aged 40-49 years in good health and CMV-seronegative. What was sequenced was PBMCs. The V call is TRBV7-2, the J call TRBJ2-5; TRBD2 aligns across 12 bases. The CDR3 is CASRYPRLAGEQETQYF. The CDR3 DNA reads TGTGCCAGCAGGTACCCCCGACTAGCGGGAGAACAGGAGACCCAGTACTTC. Full variable domain (remainder filled in from reference TRBV7-2 and TRBJ2-5): GAGVSQSPSNKVTEKGKDVELRCDPISGHTALYWYRQSLGQGLEFLIYFQGNSAPDKSGLPSDRFSAERTGGSVSTLTIQRTQQEDSAVYLCASRYPRLAGEQETQYFGPGTRLLVL.